A selection of T cell receptor beta chains follows, all from one sample in a study of blood T cell repertoires in COVID-19. Repertoires were generated with immunoSEQ multiplex PCR, while TCRdb's copy carries only in-frame clones and drops some. Among about 360,000 clones listed, 70% to 90% were seen once. Input material: peripheral blood. These receptors came from a human donor in a cohort sampled during active COVID-19. Both conserved end residues are part of each CDR3. Fields, in order: J gene, clone size, D gene, V gene, CDR3 DNA, CDR3 protein. The D gene is left open where the match is weak. Size is omitted from some rows. Given values are once, few, many or a class for expanded clones.

J: TRBJ1-1
size: .
D: TRBD1
V: TRBV5-6
DNA: TGTGCCAGCAGCCTAGGGGGCCCCACTGAAGCTTTCTTT
CDR3: CASSLGGPTEAFF

J: TRBJ1-2
size: .
D: .
V: TRBV30
DNA: TGTGCCTGGAGCGGGAATAAAAGGGATTTCGCCTTC
CDR3: CAWSGNKRDFAF

J: TRBJ2-3
size: .
D: .
V: TRBV6-5
DNA: TGTGCCAGCAGTTACACCAGGAGGGCCGATACGCAGTATTTT
CDR3: CASSYTRRADTQYF

J: TRBJ1-6
size: .
D: .
V: TRBV27
DNA: TGTGCCAGCAGTAGCGGGTCCGCAGGGTATTATTCACCCCTCCACTTT
CDR3: CASSSGSAGYYSPLHF

J: TRBJ2-2
size: .
D: .
V: TRBV13
DNA: TGTGCCAGCAGCTTAGGCGCGGCGAACACCGGGGAGCTGTTTTTT
CDR3: CASSLGAANTGELFF

J: TRBJ2-7
size: once
D: .
V: TRBV11-2
DNA: TGTGCCAGCAGGATCACTCGCGGGGAGCAGTACTTC
CDR3: CASRITRGEQYF

J: TRBJ1-3
size: .
D: .
V: TRBV7-2
DNA: TGTGCCAGCAGCTTATCTCAGGGTTCCTCTGGAAACACCATATATTTT
CDR3: CASSLSQGSSGNTIYF

J: TRBJ1-1
size: .
D: .
V: TRBV5-1
DNA: TGCGCCAGCAGCGAGGGAGACGGTAAAAGTTGGACTGAAGCTTTCTTT
CDR3: CASSEGDGKSWTEAFF

J: TRBJ1-3
size: .
D: .
V: TRBV6-5
DNA: TGTGCCAGCGTCCCGGTTGCTAGCTCTGGAAACACCATATATTTT
CDR3: CASVPVASSGNTIYF

J: TRBJ1-1
size: .
D: .
V: TRBV5-1
DNA: TGCGCCAGCAGCTTGGTAGGGACAATGAACACTGAAGCTTTCTTT
CDR3: CASSLVGTMNTEAFF

J: TRBJ1-2
size: .
D: .
V: TRBV5-1
DNA: TGCGCCAGCAGCTTGGGGGGCGGCACAACCCACTATGGCTACACCTTC
CDR3: CASSLGGGTTHYGYTF

J: TRBJ2-1
size: .
D: TRBD2
V: TRBV5-1
DNA: TGCGCCAGCAGCTTGTTTACTAGCGGGGGGTCTCCCGCCAATGAGCAGTTCTTC
CDR3: CASSLFTSGGSPANEQFF

J: TRBJ2-1
size: few
D: TRBD1
V: TRBV11-3
DNA: TGTGCCAGCAGCTTAGGGGACAGGGGGGATGAGCAGTTCTTC
CDR3: CASSLGDRGDEQFF

J: TRBJ1-6
size: .
D: .
V: TRBV12-5
DNA: TGTGCTAGTGGTTTGGCATTCAATTCACCCCTCCACTTT
CDR3: CASGLAFNSPLHF

J: TRBJ1-3
size: .
D: .
V: TRBV10-3
DNA: TGTGCCATCAGTGAGAGCGGGTTCGGGGGCTCTGGAAACACCATATATTTT
CDR3: CAISESGFGGSGNTIYF

J: TRBJ2-7
size: .
D: TRBD1
V: TRBV6-1
DNA: TGTGCCAGCAGTGAATCAGGGACAGGGGACAACGAGCAGTACTTC
CDR3: CASSESGTGDNEQYF

J: TRBJ2-3
size: few
D: TRBD2
V: TRBV27
DNA: TGTGCCAGCAGTTGGACTAGCCGAGATACGCAGTATTTT
CDR3: CASSWTSRDTQYF

J: TRBJ1-2
size: .
D: TRBD1
V: TRBV6-5
DNA: TGTGCCAGCAGCGCGACAGGGGCGGACTATGGCTACACCTTC
CDR3: CASSATGADYGYTF

J: TRBJ1-2
size: .
D: .
V: TRBV2
DNA: TGTGCCAGCAATCTGGAACAGGGCACCTATGGCTACACCTTC
CDR3: CASNLEQGTYGYTF

J: TRBJ2-7
size: .
D: TRBD1
V: TRBV30
DNA: TGTGCCTGGAGTTCGGGACAGGTGGTCGACGAGCAGTACTTC
CDR3: CAWSSGQVVDEQYF

J: TRBJ2-1
size: .
D: .
V: TRBV6-2/TRBV6-3
DNA: TGTGCCAGCAGTTACGGCTCGGCGGGCAAGGGGCAGTTCTTC
CDR3: CASSYGSAGKGQFF

J: TRBJ2-1
size: .
D: .
V: TRBV5-5
DNA: TGTGCCAGCAGACGGGTGGTAGTTAACAATGAGCAGTTCTTC
CDR3: CASRRVVVNNEQFF

J: TRBJ2-1
size: .
D: .
V: TRBV2
DNA: TGTGCCAGCAGTGAAGGGCAGGGCGGCAATGAGCAGTTCTTC
CDR3: CASSEGQGGNEQFF

J: TRBJ2-7
size: .
D: .
V: TRBV20-1
DNA: TGCAGTGCCCCGCGGGGATACGAGCAGTACTTC
CDR3: CSAPRGYEQYF

J: TRBJ2-5
size: .
D: TRBD2
V: TRBV19
DNA: TGTGCCAGTAGTATGGCCGGGCTAGCGGGAGGGCCATGGGGGGAGACCCAGTACTTC
CDR3: CASSMAGLAGGPWGETQYF